This T cell receptor beta chain is from a study of T cells in Graves' hyperthyroidism and ophthalmopathy. Findings and caveats of the study: Blood also contained most expanded thyroid clonotypes above 0.001.

This clonotype showed up many times. Antigen unknown. V dropped 5 bases and J dropped 7 bases, with 20 bases sitting between them. The germline gives CDR1 SGHAT, CDR2 FQNNGV. The CDR3 consists of 15 residues. It was RNA transcripts that yielded the amplified TCR beta CDR3 regions. HTBI primers were employed in a first-round RT-PCR of the TCR CDR3. TCRdb fed the multiplex PCR reads into MiXCR, producing one record per CDR3 protein. The sample lists under 300,000 distinct CDR3 sequences, less than 30% occurring once. The chain links TRBV11-2 to TRBJ2-5; the D gene is possibly TRBD2 (5 bases). Sequencing input: blood. The source of this sequence is a man in his forties or fifties with Graves' hyperthyroidism that later progressed to Graves' ophthalmopathy. The CDR3 DNA follows: TGTGCCAGCAGCCCTACCTCCGGGGTCCATGGGACCCAGTACTTC. As protein: CASSPTSGVHGTQYF.